A selection of T cell receptor beta chains follows, all from one sample in a study of graft-versus-host responses after intestinal transplantation. The assay was immunoSEQ multiplex PCR, and TCRdb's table has in-frame clones only and misses some. The table records some 150,000 clones, 80% to 95% of them present only once. These receptors have no identified antigens. Here the sequenced sample was unstimulated CD4+ T cells sorted from spleen or lymph node cells, taken before intestinal transplant. These receptors all stem from a human donor who received an intestinal transplant. Both conserved end residues are part of each CDR3. Each record gives: CDR3 DNA, CDR3 protein, D gene, J gene, clone size, V gene. D genes are given only for firm matches. Only some rows state a clone size, as once, few, many or a class for expanded clones.

CDR3 DNA: TGCGCCAGCAGCCAGACTAGCGGCTCCTACGAGCAGTACTTC
CDR3 protein: CASSQTSGSYEQYF
D gene: TRBD2
J gene: TRBJ2-7
clone size: -
V gene: TRBV4-3

CDR3 DNA: TGTGCCAGCAGTTACTCTCAACAGGGACGGGAGCAGTACTTC
CDR3 protein: CASSYSQQGREQYF
D gene: -
J gene: TRBJ2-7
clone size: -
V gene: TRBV6-5

CDR3 DNA: TGCGCCAGCAGGGATCTTAGCGGGAGCTCCTACAATGAGCAGTTCTTC
CDR3 protein: CASRDLSGSSYNEQFF
D gene: TRBD2
J gene: TRBJ2-1
clone size: -
V gene: TRBV10-2

CDR3 DNA: TGCAGCGTTGGGCAGGGTGTTAATGAAAAACTGTTTTTT
CDR3 protein: CSVGQGVNEKLFF
D gene: -
J gene: TRBJ1-4
clone size: once
V gene: TRBV29-1

CDR3 DNA: TGTGCCACCAGCAGAGGGGGGACTAGCGCAGGAAACATTCAGTACTTC
CDR3 protein: CATSRGGTSAGNIQYF
D gene: TRBD2
J gene: TRBJ2-4
clone size: -
V gene: TRBV15

CDR3 DNA: TGTGCCAGCAACCCCGGCGCGGGAGGGCTTCCAGAGACCCAGTACTTC
CDR3 protein: CASNPGAGGLPETQYF
D gene: TRBD2
J gene: TRBJ2-5
clone size: -
V gene: TRBV9

CDR3 DNA: TGTGCCAGCGCCCGGGCCGGGACCTACGAGCAGTACTTC
CDR3 protein: CASARAGTYEQYF
D gene: -
J gene: TRBJ2-7
clone size: -
V gene: TRBV5-4

CDR3 DNA: TGTGCCACCCGGTTGTACCAAGAGACCCAGTACTTC
CDR3 protein: CATRLYQETQYF
D gene: -
J gene: TRBJ2-5
clone size: -
V gene: TRBV7-9

CDR3 DNA: TGTGCCAGCAGCCGCGACAGGGGCGGAGGTCAGCCCCAGCATTTT
CDR3 protein: CASSRDRGGGQPQHF
D gene: TRBD1
J gene: TRBJ1-5
clone size: -
V gene: TRBV5-4

CDR3 DNA: TGTGCCAGCAGCAGGACCGTTGGGGTACTAGCCAAAAACATTCAGTACTTC
CDR3 protein: CASSRTVGVLAKNIQYF
D gene: -
J gene: TRBJ2-4
clone size: -
V gene: TRBV7-9

CDR3 DNA: TGTGCCAGTAGTATAGTTACGGGATGGACTGAAGCTTTCTTT
CDR3 protein: CASSIVTGWTEAFF
D gene: -
J gene: TRBJ1-1
clone size: -
V gene: TRBV19

CDR3 DNA: TGTGCCAGCAGTGACCACAGGAGTGGAAGTGGCTACACCTTC
CDR3 protein: CASSDHRSGSGYTF
D gene: -
J gene: TRBJ1-2
clone size: -
V gene: TRBV6-5

CDR3 DNA: TGTGCCAGCAGCTTTAAAAACGCCAGCAGGGGCTCTGGAAACACCATATATTTT
CDR3 protein: CASSFKNASRGSGNTIYF
D gene: -
J gene: TRBJ1-3
clone size: -
V gene: TRBV7-3

CDR3 DNA: TGTGCCAGCAGCTTAGTTGGCGGGGTTAGCAATCAGCCCCAGCATTTT
CDR3 protein: CASSLVGGVSNQPQHF
D gene: -
J gene: TRBJ1-5
clone size: -
V gene: TRBV11-2

CDR3 DNA: TGTGCCAGCAGTTTACCCGGGACTAGCGCTTACAATGAGCAGTTCTTC
CDR3 protein: CASSLPGTSAYNEQFF
D gene: TRBD2
J gene: TRBJ2-1
clone size: -
V gene: TRBV27

CDR3 DNA: TGTGCCAGCAGAGATTTAGGTCTGAATCAGCCCCAGCATTTT
CDR3 protein: CASRDLGLNQPQHF
D gene: -
J gene: TRBJ1-5
clone size: -
V gene: TRBV6-5

CDR3 DNA: TGCGCCAGCAGCCAAGTAACCCGAGCGGGAGTAATGGATGAGCAGTTCTTC
CDR3 protein: CASSQVTRAGVMDEQFF
D gene: TRBD2
J gene: TRBJ2-1
clone size: -
V gene: TRBV4-1

CDR3 DNA: TGTGCCAGCAGCTTAGTCGGGGGTCCAGATACGCAGTATTTT
CDR3 protein: CASSLVGGPDTQYF
D gene: -
J gene: TRBJ2-3
clone size: -
V gene: TRBV7-9

CDR3 DNA: TGCGCCAGCAGCTCCAACGAGAACACTGAAGCTTTCTTT
CDR3 protein: CASSSNENTEAFF
D gene: -
J gene: TRBJ1-1
clone size: -
V gene: TRBV5-1

CDR3 DNA: TGTGCCAGCAGCCTTCATTCCGGGACTAGCGAGTCCTACGAGCAGTACTTC
CDR3 protein: CASSLHSGTSESYEQYF
D gene: TRBD2
J gene: TRBJ2-7
clone size: -
V gene: TRBV4-2

CDR3 DNA: TGCGCCAGCAGCCGGCAGCGGGGTAGGTATGAGCAGTTCTTC
CDR3 protein: CASSRQRGRYEQFF
D gene: TRBD2
J gene: TRBJ2-1
clone size: -
V gene: TRBV5-1

CDR3 DNA: TGCGCCAGCAGCCTCGGACTAGCGGGCGTCAATGAGCAGTTCTTC
CDR3 protein: CASSLGLAGVNEQFF
D gene: TRBD2
J gene: TRBJ2-1
clone size: -
V gene: TRBV5-1

CDR3 DNA: TGTGCCAGCAGCCAGCTAGCGGGAGGATTAGCCAAAAACATTCAGTACTTC
CDR3 protein: CASSQLAGGLAKNIQYF
D gene: TRBD2
J gene: TRBJ2-4
clone size: -
V gene: TRBV4-2